This T cell receptor (beta chain) stems from a study of blood T cells in healthy people across ages. Sample-barcoded 5' priming and a J-beta primer mix drove a second PCR of roughly 6 to 12 cycles. Tagging of each cDNA molecule was performed by a template-switch adaptor with 12 random nucleotides. TCRdb reprocessed the 5' RACE reads with MiXCR, giving one entry per CDR3 protein. The repertoire holds around 900,000 distinct CDR3 sequences, with approximately 50% as singletons. Extracted total RNA amounted to at least 5.5 micrograms for each sample. Notes on this clonotype: Its target is not known.

Study-wide results and caveats: TCR beta diversity per million T cells fell roughly linearly with age. Versus aged donors, long-lived donors had higher diversity and more naive CD4+ cells.

Germline values: CDR1 DFQATT, CDR2 SNEGSKA (reference sequence). V trimming: 6 bases; J trimming: 13 bases; junction bases outside the gene matches: 18. The CDR3 spans 15 residues. The V and J genes are TRBV20-1 and TRBJ2-1, with 10 bases matching TRBD2. The sequencing sample was made of blood. The sequence came from a woman aged 55-75 years in good health. The CDR3 coding sequence is TGCAGTGCATCAAGAGCGGGAGGGCCGCGTACGGTACAGTTCTTC. It codes for CSASRAGGPRTVQFF.